One sample yielded the 15 T cell receptor beta chains listed below, sequenced in a study of Ad26.COV2.S vaccination and SARS-CoV-2 variants. The treatment was: approximately 18 received Ad26.COV2.S at low or high dose, single or two shots; about 5 received placebo; per-sample allocation not given. All samples were drawn on day 63, counting from the first vaccine or placebo injection. Data came from immunoSEQ multiplex PCR; TCRdb stores just in-frame clones and leaves some out. The repertoire has about 350,000 clones, less than 90% of them found once; the top ten carry around 11%. Sequenced here: peripheral blood, sampled in a trial of Ad26.COV2.S vaccine versus placebo. These receptors all come from a person aged 18-60 years who received the Ad26.COV2.S COVID-19 vaccine or a placebo.

The rearrangement uses TRBV28 and TRBJ2-2; 8 bases are a match to TRBD1. V shed 3 bases and J 5 bases; nucleotides not matched to a gene: 8. From germline, CDR1 is MDHEN and CDR2 SYDVKM. CDR3 size: 16 residues. CDR3 sequence (DNA): TGTGCCAGCAGTTTTAATGGACAGGGAAGGACCGGGGAGCTGTTTTTT. Encoded protein: CASSFNGQGRTGELFF.

A note on this clone: The sample has other DNA sequences that encode this CDR3 too. The rearrangement uses TRBV19 and TRBJ1-2; D possibly corresponds to TRBD1 (5 bases). Germline lookup yields CDR1 LNHDA and CDR2 SQIVND (reference sequence). This CDR3 comprises 14 residues. V was cut by 5 bases and J by 0 bases, with 10 bases left in between. CDR3 sequence (DNA): TGTGCCAGTAGTTTGAGGGGAACTAACTATGGCTACACCTTC. The encoded protein is CASSLRGTNYGYTF.

CDR3: CASSQGPLYEQYF. The CDR3 DNA is TGTGCCAGCAGCCAAGGGCCCCTTTACGAGCAGTACTTC. The V call is TRBV3-1 (or the pseudogene TRBV3-2), the J call TRBJ2-7; D is uncertain. The CDR3 sequence is 13 residues long. Trimming cost V 1 base and J 4 bases, with 8 bases left between them. Germline assignment: CDR1 LGHDT and CDR2 YNNKEL (reference sequence).

The count of this clone is one. The chain uses TRBV2 and TRBJ2-2; 7 bases agree with TRBD2. The ends lost 7 bases at V and 0 bases at J; junction bases unmatched: 2. There are 14 residues in the CDR3. The germline gives CDR1 SNHLY, CDR2 FYNNEI. The CDR3 here is CASKGLTNTGELFF. CDR3 nucleotides: TGTGCCAGCAAGGGACTAACGAACACCGGGGAGCTGTTTTTT.

This clone was observed at least ten times. The DNA of the CDR3 is TGTGCCAGCAGTCAACTAGCGGGAGATGACACCGGGGAGCTGTTTTTT. Translating gives CASSQLAGDDTGELFF. The chain recombines TRBV6-4 with TRBJ2-2; 11 bases are shared with TRBD2. V lost 5 bases and J lost 3; bases outside the gene matches: 5. This CDR3 has 16 residues. CDR1 is MRHNA, CDR2 SNTAGT, per germline.

This chain links TRBV3-1 (or the pseudogene TRBV3-2) with TRBJ1-2, with D tentatively TRBD1 (6 bases). Germline-derived CDR1 and CDR2 are LGHDT and YNNKEL (reference sequence). The V gene lost 0 bases and the J gene lost 6 bases, with 14 bases spanning the gap. CDR3 length equals 15 residues. CDR3 loop: CASSQEPGAADGYTF. CDR3 DNA: TGTGCCAGCAGCCAAGAGCCGGGGGCGGCGGATGGCTACACCTTC.

The V and J genes are TRBV10-3 and TRBJ1-1; D gene ambiguous. This CDR3 is 14 amino acids long. V lost 8 bases to trimming and J lost 1 base, with 14 bases between them. Germline lookup yields CDR1 ENHRY and CDR2 SYGVKD. CDR3 protein: CAISFGGENTEAFF. Written as DNA, the CDR3 is TGTGCCATCTCATTCGGAGGAGAGAACACTGAAGCTTTCTTT.

The rearrangement joins TRBV7-9 to TRBJ2-7; TRBD1 agrees at 7 bases. Germline CDR1 reads SEHNR; CDR2 reads FQNEAQ (reference sequence). V shed 5 bases and J 1 base; nucleotides not matched to a gene: 5. The CDR3 has 14 amino acids. CDR3 coding DNA: TGTGCCAGCAGCCGAGGGGGCGAGTCCTACGAGCAGTACTTC. Translated, it gives CASSRGGESYEQYF.

The rearrangement links TRBV6-6 to TRBJ2-3, with D maybe TRBD1 (5 bases). Germline CDR1 reads MNHNY; CDR2 reads SVGAGI (reference sequence). V lost 6 bases, J lost 0 bases, and 10 bases lay in between. The CDR3 sequence is 14 residues long. The CDR3, as DNA: TGTGCCAGCAGGGTGGACAAAAGCACAGATACGCAGTATTTT. Protein product: CASRVDKSTDTQYF.

This chain connects TRBV18 to TRBJ1-1; a weak D match, TRBD1 (6 bases). The ends were cut back, 4 bases at V and 0 bases at J, with 12 bases in the middle. Germline V gene data show CDR1 as KGHSH and CDR2 as LQKENI. The CDR3 has 15 residues. The CDR3 region has the DNA TGTGCCAGCTCACGAGGACAGCACTTGAACACTGAAGCTTTCTTT. Protein: CASSRGQHLNTEAFF.

J is TRBJ2-5 and V is TRBV9; weak D call: TRBD1 (6 bases). Per germline, CDR1 SGDLS and CDR2 YYNGEE. The CDR3 spans 16 residues. Trimming removed 2 bases at V and 1 base at J, with 15 bases between. CDR3 bases: TGTGCCAGCAGCGTCGGGCAGGGGCCTATCCAAGAGACCCAGTACTTC. This encodes CASSVGQGPIQETQYF.

This clone has only one observation. The V gene is TRBV29-1, the J gene TRBJ1-2; 11 bases are shared with TRBD1. CDR3 length equals 16 residues. Germline V gene data show CDR1 as SQVTM and CDR2 as ANQGSEA. The CDR3 protein is CVYREGQGDKLYGYTF. DNA for the CDR3: TGCGTCTATCGGGAGGGACAGGGGGACAAACTCTATGGCTACACCTTC.

This clone came up a few times. The chain combines TRBV7-2 with TRBJ2-5; 16 positions match TRBD2. The V and J ends lost 5 bases and 6 bases, in that order; junction bases with no gene match: 9. CDR3 length equals 17 residues. Per germline, CDR1 SGHTA and CDR2 FQGNSA. CDR3 in DNA: TGTGCCAGCAGCCCCGGGGTGGGACTAGCGGGGGGGCAGACCCAGTACTTC. It translates to CASSPGVGLAGGQTQYF.

Concerning this clone: Additional DNA sequences in this sample encode the identical CDR3. The chain links TRBV7-2 to TRBJ2-3; TRBD2 aligns across 8 bases. The CDR3 extends over 15 amino acids. CDR1 is SGHTA and CDR2 is FQGNSA in the germline V gene. With V trimmed by 1 base and J by 3 bases, 3 bases remained unmatched. CDR3 DNA: TGTGCCAGCAGCTTAGTAGGCGGGAGGACAGATACGCAGTATTTT. Its protein is CASSLVGGRTDTQYF.

V is TRBV4-1 and J is TRBJ2-1; D remains ambiguous. Per germline, CDR1 MGHRA and CDR2 YSYEKL. This CDR3 spans 16 amino acids. Deletions cut 5 bases from V and 0 bases from J, with 14 bases between. The DNA for the CDR3 is TGCGCCAGCAGCACCCCCGGTCGGAGCTCCTACAATGAGCAGTTCTTC. Its translation is CASSTPGRSSYNEQFF.